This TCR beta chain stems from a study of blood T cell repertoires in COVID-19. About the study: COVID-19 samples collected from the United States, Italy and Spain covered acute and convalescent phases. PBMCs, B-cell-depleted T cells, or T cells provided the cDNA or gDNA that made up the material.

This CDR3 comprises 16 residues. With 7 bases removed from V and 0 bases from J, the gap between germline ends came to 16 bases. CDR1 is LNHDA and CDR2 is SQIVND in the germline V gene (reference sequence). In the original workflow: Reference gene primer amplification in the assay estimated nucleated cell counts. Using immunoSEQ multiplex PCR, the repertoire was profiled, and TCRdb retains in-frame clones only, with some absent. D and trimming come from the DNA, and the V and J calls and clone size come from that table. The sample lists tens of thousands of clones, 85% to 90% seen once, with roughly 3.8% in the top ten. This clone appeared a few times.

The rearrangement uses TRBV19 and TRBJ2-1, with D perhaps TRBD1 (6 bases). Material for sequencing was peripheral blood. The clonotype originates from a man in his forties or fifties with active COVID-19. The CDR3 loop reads CASNQNRAGSYNEQFF. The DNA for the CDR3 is TGTGCCAGTAACCAGAACAGGGCTGGCTCCTACAATGAGCAGTTCTTC.